This T cell receptor (beta chain) was sequenced during a study of T cell repertoires in cytomegalovirus infection. In the study overall: In public TCR beta signatures, there were indications of both CMV infection and matching HLA type. Study-wide points: HLA-C-restricted TCR beta clonotypes specific for CMV led the ex vivo response.

Of note for this clonotype: Its antigen is as yet unknown.

There are 15 residues in the CDR3. Germline CDR1 MNHEY, CDR2 SVGAGI. The trim removed 6 bases at V and 2 bases at J, leaving 9 bases unmatched. TCRdb redid the calling of the reads with MiXCR, one entry per CDR3 protein. The data show approximately 350,000 distinct CDR3 sequences, about 32% seen once. This clonotype originated in a human donor in good health (CMV status not recorded). Some clones in this sample may be carry-over from other donors' samples. The specimen was cultured PBMCs, collected from culture after CMV antigen stimulation. The chain employs TRBV6-5 and TRBJ2-7; 8 bases align to TRBD1. As DNA, the CDR3 is TGTGCCAGCAGCCTAGGACAGGGCCCCACCTACGAGCAGTACTTC. Encoded protein: CASSLGQGPTYEQYF.